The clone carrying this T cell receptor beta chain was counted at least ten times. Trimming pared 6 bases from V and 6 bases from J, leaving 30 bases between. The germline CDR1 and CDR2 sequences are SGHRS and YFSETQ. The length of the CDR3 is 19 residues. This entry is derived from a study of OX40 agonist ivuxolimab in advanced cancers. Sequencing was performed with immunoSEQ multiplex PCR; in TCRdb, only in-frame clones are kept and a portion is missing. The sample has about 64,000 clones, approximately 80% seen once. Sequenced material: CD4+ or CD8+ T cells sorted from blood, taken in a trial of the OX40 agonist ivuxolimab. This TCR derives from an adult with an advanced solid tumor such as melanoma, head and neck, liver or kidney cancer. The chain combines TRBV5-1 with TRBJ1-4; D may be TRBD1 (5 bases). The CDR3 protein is CASTPPKAGRVRRDEKLFF. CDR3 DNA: TGCGCCAGCACTCCTCCAAAGGCGGGCAGGGTAAGAAGGGATGAAAAACTGTTTTTT.